These T cell receptor beta chains were read from a single sample in a study of PD-L1 blockade in urothelial cancer. Libraries were prepared by immunoSEQ multiplex PCR; TCRdb keeps only in-frame clonotypes and omits some of them. The table includes roughly 45,000 clones, about 85% detected once. The source was PBMCs, collected around atezolizumab (anti-PD-L1) treatment. These receptors came from a man aged 55 to 70 with urothelial cancer. The CDR3 runs from the conserved cysteine through the conserved F or W. A D gene is named only where the DNA matches it firmly. Size is omitted from some rows. Given values are once, few, many or a class for expanded clones.

V gene	clone size	D gene	J gene	CDR3 protein	CDR3 DNA
TRBV5-6	few	-	TRBJ1-6	CASSVDRSSPLHF	TGTGCCAGCAGCGTAGACAGGAGTTCACCCCTCCACTTT
TRBV11-2	-	TRBD1	TRBJ1-1	CASSLVRGTVNTEAFF	TGTGCCAGCAGCTTGGTGCGCGGGACAGTGAACACTGAAGCTTTCTTT
TRBV6-1	-	TRBD1	TRBJ2-7	CASSDRVHEQYF	TGTGCCAGTTCTGACAGGGTACACGAGCAGTACTTC
TRBV2	-	-	TRBJ2-3	CATRVGHSTDTQYF	TGTGCCACCAGGGTGGGACACAGCACAGATACGCAGTATTTT
TRBV18	-	TRBD1	TRBJ1-1	CASSPGLTGGNTEAFF	TGTGCCAGCTCACCAGGTCTAACAGGGGGGAACACTGAAGCTTTCTTT
TRBV7-2	-	TRBD1	TRBJ2-7	CASSLSGQDLPYEQYF	TGTGCCAGCAGCTTATCCGGACAGGATCTTCCCTACGAGCAGTACTTC
TRBV28	once	TRBD1	TRBJ1-5	CASSFYRGGNQPQHF	TGTGCCAGCAGTTTTTACAGGGGAGGAAATCAGCCCCAGCATTTT
TRBV10-3	-	TRBD1	TRBJ1-3	CAISESGDRAGNTIYF	TGTGCCATCAGTGAGTCGGGGGACAGGGCTGGAAACACCATATATTTT
TRBV5-6	-	-	TRBJ1-6	CASSPRRGYNSPLHF	TGTGCCAGCAGCCCTCGCCGGGGTTATAATTCACCCCTCCACTTT
TRBV9	-	-	TRBJ2-5	CASSVGLPGPAGETQYF	TGTGCCAGCAGCGTAGGTTTACCAGGCCCCGCGGGAGAGACCCAGTACTTC
TRBV5-1	-	-	TRBJ1-3	CASSLDRVDTIYF	TGCGCCAGCAGCTTGGACAGGGTAGACACCATATATTTT
TRBV5-4	-	TRBD1	TRBJ2-1	CASSPEGGRAYNEQFF	TGTGCCAGCAGCCCGGAAGGGGGCCGTGCCTACAATGAGCAGTTCTTC
TRBV4-3	-	TRBD2	TRBJ2-7	CASSQVTGTSAYEQYF	TGCGCCAGCAGCCAAGTAACCGGGACTAGCGCCTACGAGCAGTACTTC
TRBV5-1	-	TRBD1	TRBJ2-5	CASSGGQDQETQYF	TGCGCCAGCAGCGGCGGACAGGACCAAGAGACCCAGTACTTC
TRBV5-5	-	-	TRBJ2-1	CASSLGAGEDEQFF	TGTGCCAGCAGCTTGGGTGCCGGGGAAGATGAGCAGTTCTTC
TRBV7-7	-	-	TRBJ2-3	CASSPGGGDTQYF	TGTGCTAGCAGCCCGGGCGGCGGGGATACGCAGTATTTT
TRBV30	-	-	TRBJ1-3	CAWSVRDGNTIYF	TGTGCCTGGAGTGTACGGGATGGAAACACCATATATTTT
TRBV18	-	-	TRBJ1-6	CASSPSLGGRDSPLHF	TGTGCCAGCTCACCCTCCCTGGGGGGAAGGGATTCACCCCTCCACTTT
TRBV5-8	-	TRBD2	TRBJ2-1	CASRPPTSGGANEQFF	TGTGCCAGCAGGCCACCCACTAGCGGGGGGGCGAATGAGCAGTTCTTC
TRBV4-2	-	-	TRBJ2-3	CASSQDNREVGGEGYTQYF	TGTGCCAGCAGCCAAGATAATAGGGAGGTTGGCGGGGAAGGGTATACGCAGTATTTT
TRBV4-2	-	TRBD1	TRBJ1-1	CASSQLTGENTEAFF	TGTGCCAGCAGCCAGTTAACAGGGGAGAACACTGAAGCTTTCTTT
TRBV6-6	-	-	TRBJ1-5	CASSNRENQPQHF	TGTGCCAGCAGCAACAGGGAGAACCAGCCCCAGCATTTT
TRBV5-1	-	TRBD1	TRBJ1-2	CASSLGQGIRAGYTF	TGCGCCAGCAGCTTGGGACAGGGGATTAGGGCGGGCTACACCTTC
TRBV30	once	TRBD1	TRBJ2-3	CAWSGGQGASTDTQYF	TGTGCCTGGAGTGGGGGACAGGGGGCTAGCACAGATACGCAGTATTTT
TRBV18	-	TRBD1	TRBJ1-2	CASSPRTGGNYGYTF	TGTGCCAGCTCACCTCGGACAGGGGGCAACTATGGCTACACCTTC
TRBV6-6	-	-	TRBJ1-1	CASSYSGGNTEAFF	TGTGCCAGCAGTTATTCAGGTGGGAACACTGAAGCTTTCTTT
TRBV27	-	TRBD2	TRBJ2-1	CASRSAGARNEQFF	TGTGCCAGCAGATCAGCGGGGGCCCGCAATGAGCAGTTCTTC
TRBV25-1	-	TRBD2	TRBJ2-5	CASKGSSGGAETQYF	TGTGCCAGCAAGGGGAGTAGCGGGGGGGCGGAGACCCAGTACTTC
TRBV18	-	TRBD2	TRBJ2-1	CASSPPPQRGDNEQFF	TGTGCCAGCTCACCTCCCCCCCAGCGGGGTGACAATGAGCAGTTCTTC
TRBV19	-	TRBD2	TRBJ2-2	CASSNSGASRITGELFF	TGTGCCAGTAGTAATAGCGGGGCCTCGAGAATCACCGGGGAGCTGTTTTTT
TRBV5-1	-	-	TRBJ1-6	CASSLSGNNSPLHF	TGCGCCAGCAGCTTGTCAGGGAATAATTCACCCCTCCACTTT
TRBV4-1	-	TRBD1	TRBJ2-2	CASSLRTGPNTGELFF	TGCGCCAGCAGCCTTAGGACAGGGCCGAACACCGGGGAGCTGTTTTTT
TRBV5-1	-	TRBD1	TRBJ1-2	CASMKGGSTRSNYGYTF	TGCGCCAGCATGAAAGGGGGCTCGACCCGATCTAACTATGGCTACACCTTC
TRBV18	-	-	TRBJ1-2	CASSPLESNYGYTF	TGTGCCAGCTCGCCCTTAGAATCTAACTATGGCTACACCTTC
TRBV6-1	-	TRBD1	TRBJ1-2	CASSEGQGAFYGYTF	TGTGCCAGCAGTGAGGGTCAGGGGGCATTCTATGGCTACACCTTC
TRBV9	-	-	TRBJ1-1	CASSPRVGAEPTNTEAFF	TGTGCCAGCAGCCCCAGAGTTGGGGCAGAACCCACGAACACTGAAGCTTTCTTT
TRBV30	-	TRBD1	TRBJ2-7	CAWSDQGVLTYEQYF	TGTGCCTGGAGTGACCAGGGGGTATTAACCTACGAGCAGTACTTC
TRBV25-1	few	TRBD2	TRBJ2-7	CATKGGGGNEQYF	TGTGCCACCAAGGGCGGGGGAGGGAACGAGCAGTACTTC
TRBV7-8	-	-	TRBJ2-5	CASIPGRGTRETQYF	TGTGCCAGCATCCCAGGGAGAGGGACTCGAGAGACCCAGTACTTC
TRBV7-3	few	-	TRBJ1-5	CASSSDGNQPQHF	TGTGCCAGCAGCTCTGACGGGAATCAGCCCCAGCATTTT
TRBV10-1	-	-	TRBJ2-5	CASSGSLQETQYF	TGCGCCAGCAGCGGTAGTTTACAAGAGACCCAGTACTTC
TRBV5-1	-	TRBD2	TRBJ2-2	CASSPPGLAGGKNTGELFF	TGCGCCAGCAGCCCACCGGGACTAGCGGGGGGGAAGAACACCGGGGAGCTGTTTTTT
TRBV5-4	-	TRBD1	TRBJ1-2	CASSLGGQANYGYTF	TGTGCCAGCAGCTTGGGGGGACAGGCGAACTATGGCTACACCTTC
TRBV4-1	-	TRBD2	TRBJ2-3	CASSQVRLASTDTQYF	TGCGCCAGCAGCCAAGTCAGACTAGCGAGCACAGATACGCAGTATTTT
TRBV5-1	-	TRBD1	TRBJ1-6	CASSSGTATDNSPLHF	TGCGCCAGCAGCTCAGGGACAGCCACAGATAATTCACCCCTCCACTTT
TRBV14	-	TRBD2	TRBJ2-1	CASSLRRGGAGEQFF	TGTGCCAGCAGCCTCCGGCGCGGGGGGGCGGGTGAGCAGTTCTTC
TRBV7-2	-	-	TRBJ1-5	CASTPGGGARPQHF	TGTGCCAGCACCCCCGGGGGGGGAGCTCGGCCCCAGCATTTT
TRBV5-1	-	TRBD2	TRBJ2-1	CASSYTSGGENEQFF	TGCGCCAGCAGCTACACTAGCGGGGGGGAAAATGAGCAGTTCTTC
TRBV11-3	-	-	TRBJ2-7	CASSLAGDEQYF	TGTGCCAGCAGCTTAGCAGGGGACGAGCAGTACTTC
TRBV10-1	-	TRBD1	TRBJ2-3	CASSDPGQGVADTQYF	TGCGCCAGCAGTGATCCAGGACAGGGGGTAGCAGATACGCAGTATTTT
TRBV28	once	-	TRBJ2-6	CASLITGANVLTF	TGTGCAAGCCTGATAACAGGGGCCAACGTCCTGACTTTC